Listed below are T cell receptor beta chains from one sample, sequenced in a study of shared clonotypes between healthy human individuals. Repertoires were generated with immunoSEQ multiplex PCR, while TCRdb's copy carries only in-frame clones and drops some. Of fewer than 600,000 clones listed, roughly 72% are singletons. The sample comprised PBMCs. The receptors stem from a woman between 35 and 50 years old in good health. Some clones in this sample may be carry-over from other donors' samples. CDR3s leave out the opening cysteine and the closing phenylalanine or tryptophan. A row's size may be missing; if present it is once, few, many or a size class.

CDR3 protein: ASSLEGSLGGYT; V gene: TRBV5-1; J gene: TRBJ1-2; clone size: once
CDR3 protein: ASSEYGGAGGLF; V gene: TRBV25-1; J gene: TRBJ2-2; clone size: few
CDR3 protein: ASSDSREQGGNEQF; V gene: TRBV6-4; J gene: TRBJ2-1; clone size: few
CDR3 protein: ASSVNSGLNTGELF; V gene: TRBV9; J gene: TRBJ2-2; clone size: -
CDR3 protein: ASSFRPTSPSGNTIY; V gene: TRBV7-8; J gene: TRBJ1-3; clone size: -
CDR3 protein: SLGGNEQF; V gene: TRBV29-1; J gene: TRBJ2-1; clone size: -
CDR3 protein: ASSKDRAGEQF; V gene: TRBV7-2; J gene: TRBJ2-1; clone size: -
CDR3 protein: ASSVELGSYEQY; V gene: TRBV9; J gene: TRBJ2-7; clone size: -
CDR3 protein: ASSEGVGTEAF; V gene: TRBV6-5; J gene: TRBJ1-1; clone size: -
CDR3 protein: ASSEAGTGRTEAF; V gene: TRBV6-1; J gene: TRBJ1-1; clone size: -
CDR3 protein: ASTPTFARYEYQPQH; V gene: TRBV27; J gene: TRBJ1-5; clone size: -
CDR3 protein: ASSRHPSGTDTQY; V gene: TRBV28; J gene: TRBJ2-3; clone size: -
CDR3 protein: ASSRGVASNEQF; V gene: TRBV9; J gene: TRBJ2-1; clone size: -
CDR3 protein: ASSLTDSNQPQH; V gene: TRBV7-2; J gene: TRBJ1-5; clone size: -
CDR3 protein: ASSPSGQETQY; V gene: TRBV18; J gene: TRBJ2-5; clone size: -
CDR3 protein: AWKLTASGSYEQY; V gene: TRBV30; J gene: TRBJ2-7; clone size: -
CDR3 protein: ASSQDLGPRLYSNQPQH; V gene: TRBV4-1; J gene: TRBJ1-5; clone size: -
CDR3 protein: ASSLIGIMNTEAF; V gene: TRBV5-1; J gene: TRBJ1-1; clone size: -
CDR3 protein: ASSPETARSGNTIY; V gene: TRBV18; J gene: TRBJ1-3; clone size: -
CDR3 protein: ASSGASGTYNEQF; V gene: TRBV7-2; J gene: TRBJ2-1; clone size: -
CDR3 protein: ASSFPPRTQY; V gene: TRBV28; J gene: TRBJ2-3; clone size: -
CDR3 protein: ASSTGQANYGYT; V gene: TRBV5-4; J gene: TRBJ1-2; clone size: -
CDR3 protein: ASSLASSTDTQY; V gene: TRBV7-3; J gene: TRBJ2-3; clone size: -
CDR3 protein: ASSLTVSSYNEQF; V gene: TRBV5-8; J gene: TRBJ2-1; clone size: -